What follows are 6 T cell receptor beta chains derived from one specimen sequenced in a study of cytomegalovirus exposure and HLA in healthy donors (dated by TCRdb to the late 2010s). The library was made by the immunoSEQ multiplex PCR assay. For the multiplex PCR, a mixture combining 60 forward primers for TCR Vbeta segments and 13 reverse primers for TCR Jbeta segments was used. The clones in this table, taken by TCRdb from immuneACCESS, are in-frame only. Not every clone is retained; where verified, under half of the shortfall comes from an unresolved V gene, and the cause of the rest is unknown. In this sample the table shows some 150,000 clones, roughly 78% of which occur a single time. Under 2.5% of the sample lies in the top ten. The specimen was PBMCs. These receptors were taken from a man aged 40-55 years in good health and CMV-seronegative.

The J gene is TRBJ2-7, the V gene TRBV7-2; D perhaps matches TRBD2 (5 bases). CDR3 length: 17 residues. V lost 1 base and J lost 3, with 19 bases in between. The germline gives CDR1 SGHTA, CDR2 FQGNSA. The DNA of the CDR3 is TGTGCCAGCAGCTTAGATTCCCCGGCTGACTATCGCTACGAGCAGTACTTC. It translates to CASSLDSPADYRYEQYF.

The chain has TRBV7-2 and TRBJ2-1; 13 nucleotides align to TRBD2. This CDR3 comprises 15 residues. Per germline, CDR1 SGHTA and CDR2 FQGNSA. V trimming: 1 base; J trimming: 9 bases; junction bases outside the gene matches: 3. This CDR3 reads CASSLGLAGGGEQFF. The CDR3 bases are TGTGCCAGCAGCTTAGGACTAGCGGGAGGAGGTGAGCAGTTCTTC.

This rearrangement joins TRBV18 to TRBJ2-6, with D uncertain. CDR1 and CDR2 from the germline V gene are KGHSH and LQKENI. Trimming took off 3 bases at V and 2 bases at J, with 11 bases between the two ends. This CDR3 is built from 16 residues. The CDR3 DNA sequence: TGTGCCAGCTCACCCACGAGGAACCCTGGGGCCAACGTCCTGACTTTC. This sequence encodes CASSPTRNPGANVLTF.

The chain carries TRBV13 and TRBJ2-5; D remains ambiguous. V dropped 3 bases and J dropped 5 bases, with 4 bases sitting between them. The V gene's germline CDR1 is PRHDT and CDR2 FYEKMQ (reference sequence). This CDR3 is built from 11 residues. The CDR3 loop is CASSFSETQYF. CDR3 nucleotides: TGTGCCAGCAGCTTCTCTGAGACCCAGTACTTC.

CDR3 DNA: TGTGCCAGCAGCCTCAGTGCAGGGGTCACCGGGGAGCTGTTTTTT. As protein: CASSLSAGVTGELFF. V gene TRBV14 combines with J gene TRBJ2-2, with TRBD1 as a possible D gene (6 bases). This CDR3 comprises 15 residues. V was shortened by 4 bases and J by 4 bases, with 13 bases between the two germline ends. Germline CDR1 is SGHDN and CDR2 is FVKESK.

The V and J genes are TRBV10-3 and TRBJ2-7; D is perhaps TRBD2 (5 bases). Germline V CDR1 and CDR2: ENHRY, SYGVKD. Trimming removed 6 bases at V and 2 bases at J, with 14 bases between. The CDR3 spans 14 residues. The CDR3 is CAIRGEGFPYEQYF. The CDR3 region has the DNA TGTGCCATCAGAGGCGAGGGCTTCCCCTACGAGCAGTACTTC.